This T cell receptor (beta chain) was retrieved from a study of healthy donors' naive CD4 and CD8 T cells (dated by TCRdb to 2014 to 2015). For the wider study: The donors were selected to cover three age groups of six people each (20-25, 40-50 and 60-70 years), had a mean age of 44, and were half female. For TCR alpha, a new primer set covering all functional IMGT alpha gene variants was designed, and the rest of the protocol matched the beta-chain workflow. To examine how TCR variation is linked to lineage commitment, the study sequenced rearranged TCR alpha and beta chains from naive CD4+ and CD8+ T cells. The peripheral blood mononuclear cells came from some 19 individuals who were healthy and unrelated. The donors were HLA-typed by sequencing at HLA-A, -B, -C, -DRB1, -DQB1 and -DPB1, using the SBTexcellerator protocol, an ABI3130xl analyzer and SBTengine software.

Sequencing took place on a 454 GS FLX Titanium. A previously published linear amplification protocol was used to build the TCR libraries, starting from roughly 500 ng of total RNA. Sequencing was performed on the Roche/454 Genome Sequencer with Titanium chemistry. From the authors' description of their analysis: From four to six of the healthy donors, 75,000 to 100,000 rearranged TCR alpha transcripts were sequenced. Unique TCR clonotypes were defined by the CDR3 junction under IMGT nomenclature, and duplicate transcripts were removed. CD4 versus CD8 status was modeled on V and J genes by logistic regression in R 2.13.0, with adjustment for donor effects and Bonferroni correction for multiple testing. Through fastp at Q25 and MiXCR, TCRdb rebuilt clones from the public reads, retaining in-frame beta chains. Rows merge per CDR3 protein into single entries with the most common DNA and genes. TCRdb's processing, not the study's, gives the V and J calls here. This sample lists about 180,000 distinct CDR3 sequences; around 80% were detected once. The ten largest clones represent less than 2.5% of the sample.

Points on this clonotype: Its antigen has not been determined. No qualities accompany the bases; no much larger clone lies one base away.

The germline V gene sets CDR1 to SGHRS and CDR2 to YFSETQ. V loses 4 bases, J loses 2 bases, and the germline ends lie 24 bases apart. Taken from cysteine to phenylalanine, the CDR3 has 18 residues. Solely the CDR3 DNA is kept, with 54 bases framed from the first base. Cells with a CD4+CD8-CD45RO-CD45RA+ profile were isolated by FACS and defined as naive CD4+ T cells, and those with a CD8+CD4-CD45RA+CD27bright profile were defined as naive CD8+ T cells. The antibodies used for sorting targeted CD4 (RPA-T4), CD8 (SK1), CD27 (O323), CD45RA (HI100) and CD45RO (UCHL1). Overall study results and their limits: Naive CD4+ and CD8+ cells reportedly showed biased usage of most V and J gene segments, and this bias was consistent across donors and independent of HLA genotype. In both chains, CD4+ lineage was linked to a positively charged CDR3, whereas CD8+ lineage was linked to a negatively charged CDR3. Possible repertoire bias arising from homeostatic proliferation of naive T cells was not directly addressed. Taken together, V genes, J genes and CDR3 charge appeared to account for roughly 13% of the variance in CD4/CD8 propensity, acting in a largely additive way. Because alpha and beta chains were sequenced in bulk and could not be paired, combined chain effects were not evaluated.

The sequencing sample was made of naive CD4+ and CD8+ T cells sorted from blood, pooled from several donors. The cell subset or site tag for this specimen amounts to: FACS-sorted naive CD4+ (CD45RO-CD45RA+) and naive CD8+ (CD45RA+CD27bright) T cells. The chain is made from TRBV5-1 and TRBJ1-2; the D gene remains uncertain. This TCR was recovered from a pool of human donors in good health; the sample pools cells from several healthy donors. Read as DNA, the sequence is TGCGCCAGCAGCACCCGATTAGGAGCGGCCGTTCCCAACTATGGCTACACCTTC. Translated, it reads CASSTRLGAAVPNYGYTF.